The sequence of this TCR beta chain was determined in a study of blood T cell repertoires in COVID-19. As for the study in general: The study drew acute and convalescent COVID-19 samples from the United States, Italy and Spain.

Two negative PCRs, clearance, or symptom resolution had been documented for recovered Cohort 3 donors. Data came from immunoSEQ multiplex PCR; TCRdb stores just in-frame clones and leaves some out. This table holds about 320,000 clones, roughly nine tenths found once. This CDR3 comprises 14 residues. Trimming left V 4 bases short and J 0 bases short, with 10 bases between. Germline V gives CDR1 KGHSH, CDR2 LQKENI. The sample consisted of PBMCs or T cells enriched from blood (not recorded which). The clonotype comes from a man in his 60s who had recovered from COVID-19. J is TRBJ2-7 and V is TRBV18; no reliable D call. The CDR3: CASSRATPSYEQYF. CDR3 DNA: TGTGCCAGCTCACGGGCGACACCCTCCTACGAGCAGTACTTC.